These 20 T cell receptor beta chains were all obtained from the same sample, sequenced in a study of blood T cell repertoires in COVID-19. Assay used: immunoSEQ multiplex PCR; TCRdb lists only in-frame clones, some missing. The sample gives some 64,000 clones, roughly 79% of which show up once; roughly 6.3% is in the top ten. Specimen: peripheral blood. Receptors originate from a woman in her sixties or seventies with acute or convalescent COVID-19.

The chain employs TRBV20-1 and TRBJ2-3, with 12 bases lining up with TRBD2. The V gene end was trimmed by 3 bases and the J gene end by 6 bases; junction bases not matched to a gene: 10. Germline-derived CDR1 and CDR2 are DFQATT and SNEGSKA (reference sequence). The CDR3 spans 16 residues. Here the CDR3 DNA reads TGCAGTGCTAGTCTCCTAGCGGGGGGGAGGGAGGATACGCAGTATTTT. Protein product: CSASLLAGGREDTQYF.

CDR3 in amino acids: CASSLYHNSGANVLTF. The CDR3 bases are TGTGCCAGCAGCTTATATCACAACTCTGGGGCCAACGTCCTGACTTTC. The gene calls are TRBV7-9 and TRBJ2-6; no clear D gene. The V gene lost 2 bases and the J gene lost 0 bases, with 8 bases spanning the gap. The CDR3 covers 16 residues. Germline V CDR1 and CDR2: SEHNR, FQNEAQ (reference sequence).

The genes are TRBV11-1 and TRBJ2-3; D is undetermined. The germline V gene has CDR1 SGHAT and CDR2 FQDESV (reference sequence). The CDR3 length is 14 residues. V shed 3 bases and J shed 7 bases, with 14 bases lying between them. The CDR3 DNA reads as TGTGCCAGCAGCTTGGGCAGAACCCCTAATACGCAGTATTTT. Amino acid sequence: CASSLGRTPNTQYF.

The V and J genes are TRBV11-2 and TRBJ2-7, with D perhaps TRBD1 (6 bases). The CDR3 extends over 15 amino acids. Germline loops: CDR1 SGHAT, CDR2 FQNNGV. The V gene lost 5 bases and the J gene lost 4 bases, with 18 bases spanning the gap. As DNA, the CDR3 is TGTGCCAGCAGCCCTGAAATATACAGGGAATACGAGCAGTACTTC. It is translated as CASSPEIYREYEQYF.

The chain employs TRBV7-2 and TRBJ1-6; no definite D call. Trimming left V 3 bases short and J 5 bases short, with 5 bases between. Germline CDR1 reads SGHTA; CDR2 reads FQGNSA. The CDR3 loop spans 13 amino acids. The CDR3 here is CASSFTNNSPLHF. CDR3 coding DNA: TGTGCCAGCAGCTTCACAAATAATTCACCCCTCCACTTT.

The V call is TRBV18, the J call TRBJ2-2; D is possibly TRBD1 (7 bases). V was shortened by 4 bases and J by 5 bases, with 11 bases between the two germline ends. The CDR3 is 14 residues long. CDR1 is KGHSH and CDR2 is LQKENI in the germline V gene. As DNA, the CDR3 is TGTGCCAGCTCACGGGCGGGACAGACCGGGGAGCTGTTTTTT. It yields the protein CASSRAGQTGELFF. Variable domain in full (rest from reference TRBV18 and TRBJ2-2): NAGVMQNPRHLVRRRGQEARLRCSPMKGHSHVYWYRQLPEEGLKFMVYLQKENIIDESGMPKERFSAEFPKEGPSILRIQQVVRGDSAAYFCASSRAGQTGELFFGEGSRLTVL.

CDR3: CASSPGGANYGYTF. Here the CDR3 DNA reads TGTGCCAGCAGCCCAGGGGGCGCGAACTATGGCTACACCTTC. V and J are TRBV7-9 and TRBJ1-2; 8 bases line up with TRBD1. The CDR3 is 14 residues long. Germline CDR1 SEHNR, CDR2 FQNEAQ (reference sequence). Losses at the gene ends were 5 bases for V and 2 bases for J; bases not matched to a gene: 4.

This clone came up once. This CDR3 reads CASKHQGARDEQYF. The CDR3 DNA is TGTGCCAGCAAACACCAGGGGGCTAGGGACGAGCAGTACTTC. The J gene is TRBJ2-7, the V gene TRBV5-4; 8 bases map to TRBD1. CDR1 and CDR2 from the germline V gene are SGHNT and YYREEE (reference sequence). The CDR3 has 14 amino acids. V was clipped by 6 bases and J by 5 bases; unmatched bases: 10. The full variable domain, its missing parts supplied by reference TRBV5-4 and TRBJ2-7, is ETGVTQSPTHLIKTRGQQVTLRCSSQSGHNTVSWYQQALGQGPQFIFQYYREEENGRGNFPPRFSGLQFPNYSSELNVNALELDDSALYLCASKHQGARDEQYFGPGTRLTVT.

V and J are TRBV28 and TRBJ2-6, with 8 bases lining up with TRBD1. Per the germline V gene, CDR1 is MDHEN and CDR2 is SYDVKM. V was clipped by 1 base and J by 3 bases; unmatched bases: 14. This CDR3 comprises 20 residues. The CDR3 loop is CASSLSPGATGAFGANVLTF. DNA for the CDR3: TGTGCCAGCAGTTTATCCCCTGGGGCGACAGGGGCGTTTGGGGCCAACGTCCTGACTTTC.

The CDR3 region is CASRLGTATDTQYF. CDR3 in DNA: TGCGCCAGCAGGCTCGGGACAGCCACAGATACGCAGTATTTT. V and J are TRBV5-1 and TRBJ2-3, with 7 bases that match TRBD1. The CDR3 has 14 amino acids. The V gene end was trimmed by 5 bases and the J gene end by 2 bases; junction bases not matched to a gene: 5. CDR1 and CDR2 from the germline V gene are SGHRS and YFSETQ.

The chain combines TRBV6-5 with TRBJ1-1; 7 nucleotides match TRBD1. Germline CDR1 and CDR2: MNHEY and SVGAGI. The ends lost 4 bases at V and 1 base at J; junction bases unmatched: 3. This CDR3 comprises 14 residues. The CDR3 region is CASSFDRANTEAFF. The CDR3 DNA follows: TGTGCCAGCAGTTTTGACAGGGCGAACACTGAAGCTTTCTTT.

The chain couples TRBV5-1 to TRBJ1-1; possibly TRBD1 for D (5 bases). Per the germline V gene, CDR1 is SGHRS and CDR2 is YFSETQ. V shed 3 bases and J shed 2 bases, with 17 bases lying between them. The CDR3 consists of 16 residues. CDR3 loop: CASSSDSLRPNTEAFF. The CDR3 nucleotides are TGCGCCAGCAGCTCTGACAGTCTAAGGCCAAACACTGAAGCTTTCTTT.

The genes are TRBV9 and TRBJ2-1, with TRBD2 as a possible D gene (5 bases). The CDR3 has 15 residues. V was shortened by 5 bases and J by 4 bases, with 16 bases between the two germline ends. The germline gives CDR1 SGDLS, CDR2 YYNGEE. The CDR3 nucleotides are TGTGCCAGCAGTCTTCTCCCGAGCGGTTACAATGAGCAGTTCTTC. Translation: CASSLLPSGYNEQFF.

The V and J genes are TRBV4-1 and TRBJ2-1, with 7 bases identical to TRBD2. Germline V gene lookup returns CDR1 MGHRA and CDR2 YSYEKL. The CDR3 consists of 13 residues. Unmatched junction bases numbered 6, after V lost 0 bases and J lost 13 bases. CDR3 in amino acids: CASSQDEGLLQFF. The CDR3 nucleotides read TGCGCCAGCAGCCAAGATGAGGGACTATTACAGTTCTTC.

Many counts were recorded for this clone. J is TRBJ2-3 and V is TRBV24-1, with 7 bases that match TRBD2. This CDR3 has 17 amino acids. With V trimmed by 4 bases and J by 2 bases, 11 bases remained unmatched. Germline V gene sequence: CDR1 KGHDR, CDR2 SFDVKD. As DNA, the CDR3 is TGTGCCACCAGTGACCCTCACGGGGGGACGGACACAGATACGCAGTATTTT. Encoded protein: CATSDPHGGTDTDTQYF.

The chain couples TRBV19 to TRBJ1-1; unclear D gene. V lost 9 bases to trimming and J lost 3 bases, with 17 bases between them. CDR1 is LNHDA, CDR2 SQIVND, per germline (reference sequence). This CDR3 is built from 14 residues. DNA for the CDR3: TGTGCCAGCCGGAGGTGGGTATCGGACACTGAAGCTTTCTTT. Protein sequence: CASRRWVSDTEAFF.

This clone has only one observation. A junction end diverges from the germline sequence, so it may reflect a read error. This chain links TRBV6-2 or TRBV6-3 with TRBJ2-2; a possible D gene is TRBD1 (6 bases). CDR1 is MNHEY, CDR2 SVGEGT, per germline. The CDR3 has 16 residues. CDR3 DNA: TGTGCCAGTAGTTACGTCAGGGGAATGAACACCGGGGAGCTGTTTTTT. Its translation: CASSYVRGMNTGELFF.

V and J are TRBV11-2 and TRBJ2-3, with TRBD2 matching over 11 bases. The ends lost 2 bases at V and 4 bases at J; junction bases unmatched: 8. Per the germline V gene, CDR1 is SGHAT and CDR2 is FQNNGV. This CDR3 comprises 17 residues. DNA of the CDR3: TGTGCCAGCAGCTTACTGGTTAGCGGGGGGGCACCAGATACGCAGTATTTT. This translates into CASSLLVSGGAPDTQYF.

This chain links TRBV5-1 with TRBJ1-1, with D possibly TRBD1 on 5 matching bases. Looked up from germline, CDR1 is SGHRS and CDR2 is YFSETQ. CDR3 length: 13 residues. With 4 bases removed from V and 5 bases from J, the gap between germline ends came to 12 bases. The CDR3 reads CASSTFRGTEAFF. The DNA for the CDR3 is TGCGCCAGCAGCACGTTTCGGGGGACTGAAGCTTTCTTT.

This chain connects TRBV9 to TRBJ2-3, with D tentatively TRBD1 (7 bases). The CDR3 has 15 residues. V was shortened by 4 bases and J by 4 bases, with 16 bases between the two germline ends. Germline CDR1 reads SGDLS; CDR2 reads YYNGEE. The CDR3 loop reads CASSPMGRGADTQYF. CDR3 coding DNA: TGTGCCAGCAGCCCCATGGGCAGGGGGGCAGATACGCAGTATTTT.